This TCR beta chain was captured in a study of blood T cell repertoires in COVID-19. Some clones are missing from TCRdb's copy, which holds only in-frame ones; the method was immunoSEQ multiplex PCR. The repertoire consists of fewer than 250,000 clones, with roughly 86% occurring once and the leading ten covering around 1.9%. Germline V gene data show CDR1 as GTSNPN and CDR2 as SVGIG (reference sequence). V was shortened by 4 bases and J by 11 bases, with 17 bases between the two germline ends. The CDR3 is 12 residues long. The rearrangement joins TRBV30 to TRBJ1-1; a possible D gene is TRBD1 (6 bases). This TCR was sampled from a woman between 45 and 65 years old who had recovered from COVID-19. Input material: PBMCs or T cells enriched from blood (not recorded which). The CDR3 DNA reads as TGTGCCTGGACGCGGGGGAGGGGGACGGCTTTCTTT. Encoded protein: CAWTRGRGTAFF.